This entry concerns a single T cell receptor beta chain. CDR3 length: 12 residues. Germline V gene data show CDR1 as MNHEY and CDR2 as SMNVEV (reference sequence). The germline V and J ends were trimmed by 3 bases and 4 bases, with 3 bases remaining between them. This entry is derived from a study of type 1 and type 2 diabetes patients. The PCR template was genomic DNA. Multiplex PCR with 30 forward and 13 reverse primers amplified the TCR beta CDR3. TCRdb re-called the multiplex PCR reads with MiXCR, one entry per CDR3 protein. This repertoire shows more than 250,000 distinct CDR3 sequences, over 45% found once; its top ten account for roughly 15%. Anyone with other autoimmune disease or infection in the prior four weeks was excluded.

V is TRBV27 and J is TRBJ2-2, with D unresolved. The sequenced material came from peripheral blood mononuclear cells (PBMCs). The clonotype was recovered from a man between 18 and 29 years old with type 2 diabetes. Here the CDR3 reads CASSFSTGELFF. The CDR3 DNA is TGTGCCAGCAGTTTTTCCACCGGGGAGCTGTTTTTT.